This TCR beta chain was sequenced during a study of shared clonotypes between healthy human individuals. Study observations and caveats: Unshared clonotypes carried lower generation probabilities than those common to all four donors. Naive subsets typically showed greater estimated richness than memory subsets. The study sampled only blood, and tissue repertoires likely differ.

The repertoire was sequenced with immunoSEQ multiplex PCR; TCRdb's copy has only in-frame clones and lacks some. The sample holds millions of clones; approximately 95% are singletons and the top ten take 0.39%. To note about this clone: Its antigen remains unknown.

CDR3 length equals 14 residues. CDR1 and CDR2 (germline): SGDLS, YYNGEE. The V and J ends lost 0 bases and 8 bases, in that order; junction bases with no gene match: 4. The chain links TRBV9 to TRBJ2-1, with 8 bases matching TRBD2. Sequencing input: naive CD4+ T cells from PBMCs. Noted subset: CD45RA+ positively selected. The TCR sequence derives from a man in his late teens or twenties in good health. Some clones in this sample may be carry-over from other donors' samples. The CDR3 coding sequence is TGTGCCAGCAGCGTAGTAGCGGGATGGGATGAGCAGTTCTTC. This sequence encodes CASSVVAGWDEQFF.